This T cell receptor beta chain was identified during a study of CD8+ T cells in alopecia areata. RNA was isolated and reverse transcribed to cDNA, the sequencing template. Clones were sequenced by immunoSEQ multiplex PCR, and TCRdb holds only the in-frame ones, with some missing. This sample has a few hundred thousand clones, with approximately 40% found just once. Specified treatment: oral pan-JAK inhibitor, 5-10 mg twice daily. The CDR3 runs to 9 residues. V shed 6 bases and J shed 7 bases, with 3 bases lying between them. This sequence originates from a human donor with alopecia areata. The rearrangement uses TRBV6-7 and TRBJ1-1; no firm D call. TRBV6-7 belongs to the ORF category, with a function that is uncertain. The input for sequencing was CD4+ T cells sorted from blood, taken around week 37, from a patient treated with tofacitinib. The CDR3: CASSVEAFF. The CDR3 DNA reads TGTGCCAGCAGCGTTGAAGCTTTCTTT.